The 4 T cell receptor beta chains presented below share a single source sample, sequenced in a study of cytomegalovirus exposure and HLA in healthy donors (dated by TCRdb to 2017 to 2019). The protocol used for the library was the immunoSEQ multiplex PCR assay. The multiplex PCR relied on a mix of 60 forward primers for TCR Vbeta segments and 13 reverse primers for TCR Jbeta segments. TCRdb retrieved this table from immuneACCESS and kept in-frame rearrangements only. Not all clones are present; in checked studies, unresolved V genes account for under half, and no reason is known for the remainder. The sample has about 170,000 clones on record, 75% to 90% of them singletons. The top ten clones comprise 2.3% of the sample. Sequencing was done on a sample of PBMCs. These receptors all stem from a male donor in good health and CMV-seronegative.

This clone occurred once. This chain connects TRBV10-1 to TRBJ2-2; perhaps TRBD1 as D (6 bases). V lost 0 bases to trimming and J lost 8 bases, with 7 bases between them. The V gene's germline CDR1 is WNHNN and CDR2 SYGVQD (reference sequence). The CDR3 totals 13 residues. The CDR3 region has the DNA TGCGCCAGCAGTGAGTCTGGGACAGGGGAGCTGTTTTTT. Protein sequence: CASSESGTGELFF.

The CDR3 sequence: CASSQGRTGDTEAFF. The CDR3 DNA reads TGTGCCAGCAGTCAAGGAAGGACAGGGGACACTGAAGCTTTCTTT. The gene calls are TRBV7-9 and TRBJ1-1, with 9 bases lining up with TRBD1. J was trimmed by 3 bases and V by 6 bases; bases with no gene match: 8. The CDR3 length is 15 residues. Germline-derived CDR1 and CDR2 are SEHNR and FQNEAQ (reference sequence).

The gene calls are TRBV5-6 and TRBJ2-7; 10 bases match TRBD1. The CDR3 loop spans 15 amino acids. CDR1 and CDR2 from the germline V gene are SGHDT and YYEEEE. The junction had 5 bases not matched to a gene; V was cut back by 2 bases and J by 3 bases. The CDR3 DNA sequence: TGTGCCAGCAGCTTTGGGGGGACAGGGGTCTACGAGCAGTACTTC. This encodes CASSFGGTGVYEQYF.

CDR3 protein: CASSGQGLEPQHF. CDR3 DNA: TGTGCCAGCAGTGGGCAGGGGTTGGAGCCCCAGCATTTT. V gene TRBV2 combines with J gene TRBJ1-5; D might be TRBD1 (6 bases). V lost 4 bases, J lost 8 bases, and 12 bases lay in between. The V gene's germline CDR1 is SNHLY and CDR2 FYNNEI. This CDR3 contains 13 residues.